The sequence of this T cell receptor (beta chain) was determined in a study of T-cell reconstitution after alpha-beta-depleted transplantation in children. Study results and caveats: Alpha-beta T cells about two months after transplant reportedly derived from several hundred expanded graft clones. Most T-cell counts and diversity one year after the transplant came from T cells that were newly produced. Some patients owed their high day-60 TCRbeta diversity to surviving recipient T cells and thymic progenitors.

Researchers prepared the TCRbeta library using unique molecular identifiers, the study reports. TCRdb recomputed calls from the PCR reads with MiXCR, one row per CDR3 protein. The repertoire holds 200,000 to 250,000 distinct CDR3 sequences, with more than 20% as singletons. Trimming removed 3 bases from V and 13 bases from J; junction bases left unmatched: 10. The CDR3 is 13 amino acids. Germline CDR1 DFQATT, CDR2 SNEGSKA (reference sequence). This clonotype was found a few times. The antigen remains undetermined. Source: PBMCs, mostly from graft donor cells, taken 360 days after TCRalphabeta/CD19-depleted stem cell transplant. The V call is TRBV20-1, the J call TRBJ2-3, with 10 bases matching TRBD2. The source of this sequence is a female patient aged 2-9 years who had a stem cell transplant for congenital amegakaryocytic thrombocytopenia, so the T cells may come from the graft donor. The CDR3 nucleotides read TGCAGTGCTAGGGTCCCAGCGGGGGGGCTTGAGTATTTT. Encoded protein: CSARVPAGGLEYF.